The table lists the clone carrying this TCR beta chain with a few counts. Its antigen is currently unknown. The sample comes from a study of naive and memory T cell subsets. Notes on the study in general: Over 90% of naive TCR sequences appeared only once, unlike memory subsets. From naive to CM, EM and EMRA, diversity decreased and Gini increased.

From germline, CDR1 is SEHNR and CDR2 FQNEAQ (reference sequence). This CDR3 has 15 amino acids. The junction had 2 bases not matched to a gene; V was cut back by 1 base and J by 1 base. Two oligonucleotides, mixed equimolar, formed the beta constant-region primer covering TRBC1 and TRBC2. Ligation attached a single-stranded oligonucleotide with a 12-nucleotide UMI and the SP2 primer to the cDNA 3' end. Ligated cDNA was amplified by four rounds of PCR with nested alpha and beta constant-region primers and SP2. TCRdb reprocessed the UMI-ligation and nested PCR reads with MiXCR, giving one entry per CDR3 protein. The profile shows about 85,000 distinct CDR3 sequences, roughly 14% of them singletons.

Material for sequencing was central memory CD4+ T cells from blood. The chain joins TRBV7-9 to TRBJ2-3; TRBD2 agrees at 7 bases. This clonotype originated in a human donor in good health. For the CDR3, the DNA is TGTGCCAGCAGCTTAGTGCTAGCGGGCACAGATACGCAGTATTTT. Translating it yields CASSLVLAGTDTQYF.